This TCR beta chain was sequenced for a study of blood T cells in healthy people across ages. A sample-barcoded 5' primer and a J-beta primer mix were used in a second PCR of roughly 6 to 11 cycles. The template-switch adaptor was a 5' adaptor with 12 random nucleotides. It tagged each cDNA molecule. TCRdb passed the 5' RACE reads through MiXCR, listing each CDR3 protein once. The sample has approximately 800,000 distinct CDR3 sequences; 53% are singletons. Trimming took 7 bases from V and 5 from J, leaving 12 bases between them. Germline loops: CDR1 MNHEY, CDR2 SMNVEV (reference sequence). There are 12 residues in the CDR3.

The receptor was derived from a man older than 75 in good health. The chain links TRBV27 to TRBJ2-7; a possible D gene is TRBD2 (7 bases). Material: blood. The CDR3 reads CASTSGGNEQYF. The DNA for the CDR3 is TGTGCCAGCACCTCGGGGGGCAACGAGCAGTACTTC.